This TCR beta chain was identified in a study of blood T cells in healthy people across ages. Primed by a sample-barcoded 5' primer and a J-beta primer mix, a second PCR proceeded for roughly 6 to 12 cycles. TCRdb re-called the 5' RACE reads with MiXCR, one entry per CDR3 protein. The top ten clones hold around 24% of a sample with hundreds of thousands of distinct CDR3 sequences, more than 45% of them seen once. There are a few counts of this clonotype. The antigen is undetermined. Whenever a sample was processed, at least 6 million PBMCs were isolated. Study results and limitations: Comparison with aged donors showed that long-lived donors had more naive CD4+ cells and higher diversity. The study could not conclusively compare naive and antigen-experienced cells, given its unsorted PBMCs. Investigators treated diversity estimates from one million T cells as underestimates.

This sequence originates from a man older than 75 in good health. The sequenced sample consisted of blood.

The CDR3 is CAISDADTQYF. CDR3 DNA: TGTGCCATCAGTGACGCAGATACGCAGTATTTT. The chain has TRBV10-3 and TRBJ2-3; D remains unclear. V was trimmed by 3 bases and J by 4 bases, leaving 2 bases between them. Germline CDR1 ENHRY, CDR2 SYGVKD. This CDR3 is 11 amino acids long.